The present T cell receptor beta chain was sequenced within a study of shared clonotypes between healthy human individuals. Overall study findings and caveats: Of the naive CD4 clonotypes, approximately 5% were shared across several donors.

An assay was performed, and its level was deep. Per the authors' pipeline: ImmunoSEQ sequences covered only the junction and lacked quality scores; filtering therefore differed. Profiling relied on immunoSEQ multiplex PCR, and the TCRdb table lists in-frame clones only, not all of them. V, J and clone size were drawn from that table, and D and trimming were deduced from the DNA. The sample lists about 1.5 million clones, roughly 96% occurring once. Trimming cost V 2 bases and J 5 bases; bases outside gene matches: 11. CDR3 length equals 16 residues. Germline V gives CDR1 WNHNN, CDR2 SYGVQD (reference sequence). This clone has a single count. What it binds is not known. From CD4+ cells came CD45RA+ naive and CD45RA-negative memory subsets.

Source material: naive CD4+ T cells sorted from blood. Subset denoted: CD45RA+ positively selected. This TCR derives from a man aged 30 to 39 in good health. This chain links TRBV10-1 with TRBJ2-5, with TRBD2 matching 7 bases. The CDR3 bases are TGCGCCAGCAGTGAGGGTCGGGGAGGGCCTTGGGAGACCCAGTACTTC. It translates to CASSEGRGGPWETQYF.